This T cell receptor beta chain stems from a study of Ad26.COV2.S vaccination and SARS-CoV-2 variants. In the study overall: Administration of Ad26.COV2.S was intramuscular, either once or twice 56 days apart. Overall study findings and caveats: Substantial breadth in spike-specific CD8+ and CD4+ T cell responses was reportedly seen after vaccination. People who got the vaccine had more spike-specific TCR breadth than people who got placebo.

Specified treatment: over 15 received Ad26.COV2.S at low or high dose, single or two shots; roughly five received placebo; per-sample allocation not given. The investigators took samples on day 63 after the first vaccine or placebo injection. Vaccination used an Ad26 vector expressing Wuhan-strain SARS-CoV-2 spike. This CDR3 region has 14 residues. The germline V gene encodes CDR1 SGDLS and CDR2 YYNGEE. The V gene lost 1 base and the J gene lost 5 bases, with 9 bases spanning the gap. The repertoire was sequenced with immunoSEQ multiplex PCR; TCRdb's copy has only in-frame clones and lacks some. This table has fewer than 400,000 clones, roughly 90% appearing once. For this clone: The antigen is unknown.

This sequence originates from a person between 18 and 65 years old who received the Ad26.COV2.S COVID-19 vaccine or a placebo. This chain uses TRBV9 with TRBJ2-2, with D hard to call. Here the sequenced sample was peripheral blood, taken in a trial of Ad26.COV2.S vaccine versus placebo. CDR3 region: CASSVTLNTGELFF. The DNA for the CDR3 is TGTGCCAGCAGCGTAACCCTAAATACCGGGGAGCTGTTTTTT.